The source of this T cell receptor beta chain is a study of T cell responses to AZD1222 COVID-19 vaccine. Trimming left V 3 bases short and J 5 bases short, with 8 bases between. The length of the CDR3 is 13 residues. Germline V gene data show CDR1 as KGHSH and CDR2 as LQKENI. Libraries were prepared by immunoSEQ multiplex PCR; TCRdb keeps only in-frame clonotypes and omits some of them. Of around 160,000 clones in the sample, approximately 94% were seen once. A remark on this clone: What it binds is unknown. The same CDR3 also results from other DNA sequences found in this sample.

Study-wide results and caveats: Elevations in Spike-specific TCR breadth and depth followed administration of two AZD1222 doses. Clonal diversity was possibly underestimated; the donors were predominantly white British and more often female. Spike was spanned by vaccine-associated CD4 TCRs, with dominance at 160-218 and 743-854.

V and J are TRBV18 and TRBJ1-5; D is possibly TRBD1 (6 bases). The input for sequencing was peripheral blood, taken on day 0 of AZD1222 vaccination. The origin of this receptor is an adult in good health. For the CDR3, the DNA is TGTGCCAGCTCACCGGCAGGGGATCAGCCCCAGCATTTT. Protein sequence: CASSPAGDQPQHF.